The rows below give T cell receptor beta chains drawn from one sample of a study of Ad26.COV2.S vaccination and SARS-CoV-2 variants. The repertoire was sequenced with immunoSEQ multiplex PCR; TCRdb's copy has only in-frame clones and lacks some. The sample lists roughly 350,000 clones, approximately 86% occurring once. The input for sequencing was peripheral blood, taken in a trial of Ad26.COV2.S vaccine versus placebo. Receptor source: a person aged 18-65 years who received the Ad26.COV2.S COVID-19 vaccine or a placebo. CDR3s include the opening cysteine and the closing phenylalanine or tryptophan. D genes are given only for firm matches. Expanded clones are given a class, and other clones once, few, many or no size at all.

.	.	TRBV10-2	TRBJ2-7	TGCGCCAGCAGTGATGTAGGGGCCGGAAAGTACGAGCAGTACTTC	CASSDVGAGKYEQYF
once	.	TRBV19	TRBJ2-1	TGTGCCAGTAGTAGTGTAGATGAGCAGTTCTTC	CASSSVDEQFF
few	.	TRBV9	TRBJ2-2	TGTGCCAGCAGCGCCCGGGAGAACACCGGGGAGCTGTTTTTT	CASSARENTGELFF
.	.	TRBV11-3	TRBJ1-3	TGTGCCAGCAGCTTAGATGAAGGAAACACCATATATTTT	CASSLDEGNTIYF
.	.	TRBV28	TRBJ1-1	TGTGCCAGCAGTTTATCAACAGCCTTGAACACTGAAGCTTTCTTT	CASSLSTALNTEAFF
.	TRBD1	TRBV28	TRBJ1-4	TGTGCCAGCAGTTTTGCAGGGGGCGGGGATGAAAAACTGTTTTTT	CASSFAGGGDEKLFF
.	TRBD2	TRBV9	TRBJ2-3	TGTGCCAGCAGCCCGGGAGGGGTGAGCACAGATACGCAGTATTTT	CASSPGGVSTDTQYF
.	TRBD2	TRBV2	TRBJ2-1	TGTGCCAGCAGTGAAAGGGTAGCGGGGAGCAATGAGCAGTTCTTC	CASSERVAGSNEQFF
.	TRBD1	TRBV25-1	TRBJ1-1	TGTGCCAGCCGAGGACAGGGGCTTGAAGCTTTCTTT	CASRGQGLEAFF
.	TRBD1	TRBV16	TRBJ1-1	TGTGCCAGCAGCCAGGGACAGGGGGCTGAAGCTTTCTTT	CASSQGQGAEAFF
.	.	TRBV2	TRBJ1-1	TGTGCCAGCAGGCCCGACTCGGATGAAGCTTTCTTT	CASRPDSDEAFF
.	.	TRBV15	TRBJ1-5	TGTGCCACCAGCCCCCCCTGGGGCAATCAGCCCCAGCATTTT	CATSPPWGNQPQHF
.	.	TRBV20-1	TRBJ2-5	TGCAGTGCCAATTACCAAGAGACCCAGTACTTC	CSANYQETQYF
.	.	TRBV27	TRBJ1-2	TGTGCCAGCAGTTTATCTTCAGGGTACTATGGCTACACCTTC	CASSLSSGYYGYTF
.	.	TRBV4-1	TRBJ2-5	TGCGCCAGCAGCCAAATCAGTCGGGGGATGAGTGAGACCCAGTACTTC	CASSQISRGMSETQYF
.	TRBD1	TRBV4-2	TRBJ2-3	TGTGCCAGCAGCCAAGATGGACAGGCGGCTACAGATACGCAGTATTTT	CASSQDGQAATDTQYF
.	.	TRBV6-5	TRBJ2-7	TGTGCCAGCAGTTACTCGATATCCTACGAGCAGTACTTC	CASSYSISYEQYF
.	TRBD1	TRBV7-9	TRBJ1-1	TGTGCCAGCAGCCGGACAGGGGCAAACACTGAAGCTTTCTTT	CASSRTGANTEAFF
few	.	TRBV27	TRBJ2-1	TGTGCCAGCAGTCCCGGGACCAACTCCTACAATGAGCAGTTCTTC	CASSPGTNSYNEQFF
few	.	TRBV6-6	TRBJ1-2	TGTGCCAGCAGTTCCACGGGTGGTGGCTACACCTTC	CASSSTGGGYTF
.	TRBD2	TRBV10-3	TRBJ2-3	TGTGCCATCAGTGAGTCTTGGCGGGAGGTTGGAGATACGCAGTATTTT	CAISESWREVGDTQYF
.	.	TRBV7-2	TRBJ1-6	TGTGCCAGCAGCCGGTCCTCGAGGGGGGGCCCAAATTCACCCCTCCACTTT	CASSRSSRGGPNSPLHF
.	TRBD2	TRBV2	TRBJ2-4	TGTGCCAGCAGCGAACTAGCGGGGGTAGCCAAAAACATTCAGTACTTC	CASSELAGVAKNIQYF
once	.	TRBV5-1	TRBJ2-3	TGCGCCAGCAGCTTGGCGTCGGGGGAAGATACGCAGTATTTT	CASSLASGEDTQYF
.	.	TRBV28	TRBJ2-7	TGTGCCAGCAGTTTATTGCGTGACTCCTACGAGCAGTACTTC	CASSLLRDSYEQYF
.	TRBD2	TRBV7-2	TRBJ2-3	TGTGCCAGCAGCTTCACTAGCGGGAGTTTAGATACGCAGTATTTT	CASSFTSGSLDTQYF